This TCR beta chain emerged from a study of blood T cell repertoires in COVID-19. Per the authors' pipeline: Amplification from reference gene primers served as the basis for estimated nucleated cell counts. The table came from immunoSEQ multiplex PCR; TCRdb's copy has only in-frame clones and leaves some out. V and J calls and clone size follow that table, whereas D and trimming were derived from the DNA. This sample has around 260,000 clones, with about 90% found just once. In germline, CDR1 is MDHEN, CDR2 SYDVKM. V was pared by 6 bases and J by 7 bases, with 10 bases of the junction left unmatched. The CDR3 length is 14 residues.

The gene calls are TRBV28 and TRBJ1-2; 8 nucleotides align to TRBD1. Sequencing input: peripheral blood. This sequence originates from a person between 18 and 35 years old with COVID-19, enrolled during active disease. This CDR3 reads CASSSRQGFSGYTF. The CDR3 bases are TGTGCCAGCAGCTCAAGACAGGGGTTCTCTGGCTACACCTTC.